This section outlines one TCR beta chain sequence together with its context. The CDR3 consists of 15 residues. Germline V gene sequence: CDR1 GTSNPN, CDR2 SVGIG (reference sequence). V lost 3 bases, J lost 5 bases, and 16 bases lay in between. The data are from a study of blood T cell repertoires in COVID-19. As for the study in general: Acute-phase and convalescent COVID-19 samples originated in the United States, Italy and Spain. Sources were T cells, B-cell-depleted T cells, or PBMCs; the material itself was cDNA or gDNA.

Study processing details: Researchers report that nucleated cell counts were estimated from reference gene primer amplification. Libraries were prepared by immunoSEQ multiplex PCR; TCRdb keeps only in-frame clonotypes and omits some of them. V, J and clone size reflect that table, while D and trimming were determined from the DNA. The sample has approximately 130,000 clones; around 76% are singletons. The chain carries TRBV30 and TRBJ2-2; maybe TRBD1 (7 bases). Sequencing input: peripheral blood. This clonotype originated in a human donor in a cohort sampled during active COVID-19. DNA of the CDR3: TGTGCCTGGAGGGAGGGGGCCATTAGTACCGGGGAGCTGTTTTTT. Amino acids: CAWREGAISTGELFF.